Only a few counts were recorded for the clone carrying this T cell receptor beta chain. As yet, its antigen is unknown. CDR3 regions were amplified by Arm-PCR using iRepertoire HTBI primers to build TCR beta libraries. TCRdb passed the multiplex PCR reads through MiXCR, listing each CDR3 protein once. The table lists approximately 400,000 distinct CDR3 sequences, 15% of them singletons, with about 7.6% in the top ten. The sample's time point: newly diagnosed GD, antithyroid drugs for less than 3 months. PBMC-derived RNA was used for the TCR library. Germline V gene lookup returns CDR1 LNHDA and CDR2 SQIVND (reference sequence). The trim removed 7 bases at V and 0 bases at J, leaving 4 bases unmatched. The CDR3 has 15 residues. The data belong to a study of regulatory T cells in long-lasting Graves disease. In the study overall: Those Graves' patients who were newly diagnosed had been on antithyroid drugs under 3 months. Overall study findings and caveats: Newly diagnosed disease favored TRBV20-1 and TRBJ2-1 over persistent disease. Persistent cases of Graves' showed reduced TCR diversity relative to newly diagnosed patients.

These sequences were also reported in another study, on T cells in Graves' hyperthyroidism and ophthalmopathy. That paper notes: First-round RT-PCR targeting the TCR CDR3 was performed with the HTBI primer set.

This receptor was identified in a woman in her thirties or forties with Graves disease. The chain combines TRBV19 with TRBJ2-2; 8 positions match TRBD1. The material sequenced was peripheral blood mononuclear cells (PBMCs), taken at new diagnosis, from a patient treated with antithyroid drugs. The chain's CDR3 is CASKRTGPNTGELFF. CDR3 bases: TGTGCCAGTAAACGGACAGGGCCGAACACCGGGGAGCTGTTTTTT.